These 6 T cell receptor beta chains came from one sample sequenced in a study of OX40 agonist ivuxolimab in advanced cancers. Produced via immunoSEQ multiplex PCR; TCRdb's table is partial and in-frame only. The table lists 75,000 to 100,000 clones, about 86% of them singletons. The sample here was CD4+ or CD8+ T cells sorted from blood, taken in a trial of the OX40 agonist ivuxolimab. These receptors were collected from an adult with an advanced solid tumor such as melanoma, head and neck, liver or kidney cancer.

CDR3 bases: TGTGCCAGCCAGGAGGCTGCCGGTACGCAGTATTTT. Protein: CASQEAAGTQYF. The J gene is TRBJ2-3, the V gene TRBV18; possibly TRBD2 for D (5 bases). V dropped 8 bases and J dropped 8 bases, with 14 bases sitting between them. The CDR3 contains 12 residues. Germline CDR1 KGHSH, CDR2 LQKENI.

V and J are TRBV7-3 and TRBJ2-2; D remains unclear. The germline gives CDR1 SGHTA, CDR2 FQGTGA. The V end lost 5 bases, the J end lost 7 bases, and 11 bases lay between the germline ends. The CDR3 has 13 amino acids. The CDR3 sequence is CASSPRADGELFF. CDR3 DNA: TGTGCCAGCAGCCCCCGGGCGGACGGGGAGCTGTTTTTT. The whole variable domain, filled in from reference TRBV7-3 and TRBJ2-2, reads GAGVSQTPSNKVTEKGKYVELRCDPISGHTALYWYRQSLGQGPEFLIYFQGTGAADDSGLPNDRFFAVRPEGSVSTLKIQRTERGDSAVYLCASSPRADGELFFGEGSRLTVL.

This chain connects TRBV9 to TRBJ2-7; no clear D gene. With 0 bases removed from V and 4 bases from J, the gap between germline ends came to 14 bases. The germline V gene has CDR1 SGDLS and CDR2 YYNGEE. The CDR3 consists of 15 residues. The CDR3 DNA is TGTGCCAGCAGCGTAGCAGCCGGGTTGGGTTACGAGCAGTACTTC. This encodes CASSVAAGLGYEQYF.

This sequence joins TRBV4-1 and TRBJ2-7; a possible D gene is TRBD1 (6 bases). Germline CDR1 is MGHRA and CDR2 is YSYEKL. The CDR3 is 14 residues long. Trimming stripped 1 base from V and 3 bases from J, with 10 bases between. The CDR3 sequence: CASSQAGVLYEQYF. The CDR3 bases are TGCGCCAGCAGCCAAGCAGGGGTCCTCTACGAGCAGTACTTC.

The chain is built from TRBV7-2 and TRBJ1-3; D uncertain. The germline V and J ends were trimmed by 5 bases and 3 bases, with 8 bases remaining between them. Germline CDR1 reads SGHTA; CDR2 reads FQGNSA. The CDR3 totals 13 residues. CDR3 sequence: CASSPQSGNTIYF. In nucleotides, the CDR3 is TGTGCCAGCAGCCCACAGAGTGGAAACACCATATATTTT.

Here the CDR3 reads CASSTRLAGATEQYF. The CDR3 coding sequence is TGTGCCAGCAGCACCCGACTAGCGGGAGCTACGGAGCAGTACTTC. V is TRBV11-1 and J is TRBJ2-7; 12 nucleotides line up with TRBD2. The length of the CDR3 is 15 residues. From germline, CDR1 is SGHAT and CDR2 FQDESV (reference sequence). V was pared by 5 bases and J by 7 bases, with 9 bases of the junction left unmatched.